These T cell receptor beta chains were read from a single sample in a study of shared T cell receptors in the human thymus. Produced via immunoSEQ multiplex PCR; TCRdb's table is partial and in-frame only. The sample has 720,000 or so clones, 80% to 90% seen once; the top ten hold 0.008% to 0.011%. The sample also formed part of further work on human thymus T cells.

Sequenced sample: thymocytes. The receptor set was obtained from a girl under two years old with a congenital heart defect. CDR3s include the opening cysteine and the closing phenylalanine or tryptophan. The D gene is left open where the match is weak. Only some rows state a clone size, as once, few, many or a class for expanded clones.

D: -
V: TRBV14
size: -
J: TRBJ1-2
CDR3: CASSQDCELNYGYTF
DNA: TGTGCCAGCAGCCAAGATTGCGAATTGAACTATGGCTACACCTTC

D: TRBD1
V: TRBV5-6
size: -
J: TRBJ2-3
CDR3: CASSSTGGDTQYF
DNA: TGTGCCAGCAGCTCTACAGGGGGAGATACGCAGTATTTT

D: -
V: TRBV6-1
size: -
J: TRBJ1-4
CDR3: CASSEPGLHNEKLFF
DNA: TGTGCCAGCAGTGAACCGGGACTGCATAATGAAAAACTGTTTTTT

D: -
V: TRBV29-1
size: -
J: TRBJ2-5
CDR3: CSVEKENQETQYF
DNA: TGCAGCGTTGAAAAGGAGAATCAAGAGACCCAGTACTTC

D: -
V: TRBV28
size: -
J: TRBJ1-1
CDR3: CASSAVGEAFF
DNA: TGTGCCAGCAGTGCGGTGGGTGAAGCTTTCTTT

D: -
V: TRBV20-1
size: -
J: TRBJ2-7
CDR3: CSARILYEQYF
DNA: TGCAGTGCTAGAATTCTCTACGAGCAGTACTTC

D: -
V: TRBV2
size: -
J: TRBJ1-1
CDR3: CASRETGNTEAFF
DNA: TGTGCCAGCAGGGAGACAGGGAACACTGAAGCTTTCTTT

D: TRBD1
V: TRBV12-5
size: -
J: TRBJ1-1
CDR3: CASDRGPRTEAFF
DNA: TGTGCTAGTGACAGGGGGCCCCGCACTGAAGCTTTCTTT

D: -
V: TRBV4-1
size: -
J: TRBJ2-7
CDR3: CASSQGVLNTYEQYF
DNA: TGCGCCAGCAGCCAAGGTGTCCTGAACACCTACGAGCAGTACTTC

D: -
V: TRBV4-3
size: -
J: TRBJ2-3
CDR3: CASSQEDRGTQYF
DNA: TGCGCCAGCAGCCAAGAAGACAGAGGAACGCAGTATTTT

D: -
V: TRBV27
size: -
J: TRBJ1-2
CDR3: CASSLRVNFKDGYTF
DNA: TGTGCCAGCAGTTTACGGGTCAATTTCAAGGATGGCTACACCTTC

D: TRBD2
V: TRBV6-5
size: -
J: TRBJ2-7
CDR3: CASSSAGVPISYEQYF
DNA: TGTGCCAGCAGTTCTGCGGGGGTCCCGATCTCCTACGAGCAGTACTTC

D: -
V: TRBV7-8
size: -
J: TRBJ2-3
CDR3: CASSITGGASTDTQYF
DNA: TGTGCCAGCAGCATAACTGGGGGGGCTAGCACAGATACGCAGTATTTT

D: TRBD1
V: TRBV4-1
size: -
J: TRBJ1-1
CDR3: CASSQTRDRLPGGAFF
DNA: TGCGCCAGCAGCCAAACCCGGGACAGACTTCCCGGTGGGGCTTTCTTT

D: TRBD2
V: TRBV10-2
size: -
J: TRBJ2-3
CDR3: CASSKPGLTTDTQYF
DNA: TGCGCCAGCAGTAAACCGGGACTAACCACAGATACGCAGTATTTT

D: -
V: TRBV29-1
size: -
J: TRBJ2-3
CDR3: CSAHLRDTQYF
DNA: TGTAGCGCCCACCTGAGGGATACGCAGTATTTT

D: TRBD2
V: TRBV4-1
size: once
J: TRBJ2-1
CDR3: CASSQDLQRGGLHYNEQFF
DNA: TGCGCCAGCAGTCAAGACCTCCAGCGGGGGGGCCTCCACTACAATGAGCAGTTCTTC

D: TRBD1
V: TRBV29-1
size: -
J: TRBJ1-1
CDR3: CSARGDRGGTEAFF
DNA: TGCAGCGCCAGAGGGGACAGGGGTGGGACTGAAGCTTTCTTT

D: TRBD1
V: TRBV6-1
size: -
J: TRBJ2-7
CDR3: CASSELGTGRYEQYF
DNA: TGTGCCAGCAGTGAATTGGGGACAGGACGCTACGAGCAGTACTTC

D: TRBD1
V: TRBV9
size: -
J: TRBJ1-2
CDR3: CASSVLDRGNDDGYTF
DNA: TGTGCCAGCAGCGTTTTGGACAGGGGAAATGACGATGGCTACACCTTC

D: -
V: TRBV7-9
size: -
J: TRBJ1-2
CDR3: CASITGQGYTF
DNA: TGTGCCAGCATTACAGGGCAAGGCTACACCTTC

D: TRBD1
V: TRBV2
size: -
J: TRBJ2-1
CDR3: CASRGQGWDEQFF
DNA: TGTGCCAGCAGAGGACAGGGATGGGATGAGCAGTTCTTC

D: -
V: TRBV6-5
size: -
J: TRBJ1-1
CDR3: CASSYGADTEAFF
DNA: TGTGCCAGCAGTTACGGGGCTGACACTGAAGCTTTCTTT

D: TRBD2
V: TRBV7-9
size: -
J: TRBJ2-3
CDR3: CASSSILGTSGVTDTQYF
DNA: TGTGCCAGCAGCTCCATCCTTGGGACTAGCGGGGTGACAGATACGCAGTATTTT

D: TRBD2
V: TRBV7-2
size: -
J: TRBJ2-5
CDR3: CASSCAGDQETQYF
DNA: TGTGCCAGCAGCTGCGCGGGGGACCAAGAGACCCAGTACTTC